The rows below give T cell receptor beta chains drawn from one sample of a study of T-cell memory formation after mild COVID-19. From the 5' RACE reads, TCRdb called clonotypes with MiXCR, one entry per CDR3 protein. The sample contains about 240,000 distinct CDR3 sequences, around a tenth of which appear only once. Sequenced sample: PBMCs or a T cell subset sorted from them (not recorded which). The receptor source for this set is a young man who had mild COVID-19 (a few samples of this study predate the infection). Cell type and time point are not known. Both conserved end residues are part of each CDR3. The order of the fields is CDR3 protein, CDR3 DNA, clone size, V gene, D gene, J gene. D genes are given only for firm matches. Not all rows give a size; the values are once, few, many and, for expanded clones, a class.

CDR3aa: CASSVGQGGDSPLHF
CDR3nt: TGTGCCAGCAGCGTAGGACAGGGAGGAGATTCACCCCTCCACTTT
abundance: few
v_gene: TRBV9
d_gene: TRBD1
j_gene: TRBJ1-6

CDR3aa: CASSLEGVGEKLFF
CDR3nt: TGTGCCAGCAGTTTAGAAGGAGTTGGTGAAAAACTGTTTTTT
abundance: few
v_gene: TRBV28
d_gene: .
j_gene: TRBJ1-4

CDR3aa: CASSRDISVQPQHF
CDR3nt: TGTGCCAGCAGCCGGGACATAAGTGTCCAGCCCCAGCATTTT
abundance: few
v_gene: TRBV7-9
d_gene: .
j_gene: TRBJ1-5

CDR3aa: CASTETGGAGNTEAFF
CDR3nt: TGTGCCAGCACCGAGACGGGGGGCGCGGGGAACACTGAAGCTTTCTTT
abundance: many
v_gene: TRBV12-3/TRBV12-4
d_gene: .
j_gene: TRBJ1-1

CDR3aa: CASSYGGTDGYTF
CDR3nt: TGTGCCAGCAGTTACGGTGGGACAGATGGCTACACCTTC
abundance: few
v_gene: TRBV6-5
d_gene: TRBD1
j_gene: TRBJ1-2

CDR3aa: CASSFRDSLSYEQYF
CDR3nt: TGTGCCAGCAGCTTCCGGGACAGCCTCTCCTACGAGCAGTACTTC
abundance: few
v_gene: TRBV5-5
d_gene: TRBD1
j_gene: TRBJ2-7

CDR3aa: CASSLGWFGDSPLHF
CDR3nt: TGTGCCAGCAGCTTAGGGTGGTTCGGTGATTCACCCCTCCACTTT
abundance: .
v_gene: TRBV11-2
d_gene: .
j_gene: TRBJ1-6

CDR3aa: CASSSNTDTQYF
CDR3nt: TGTGCCAGCAGCTCTAACACAGATACGCAGTATTTT
abundance: many
v_gene: TRBV11-2
d_gene: .
j_gene: TRBJ2-3

CDR3aa: CASSYSLGQGKLFF
CDR3nt: TGTGCCAGCAGTTACTCTCTAGGACAGGGAAAACTGTTTTTT
abundance: .
v_gene: TRBV6-5
d_gene: TRBD1
j_gene: TRBJ1-4

CDR3aa: CASSYDRPSGANVLTF
CDR3nt: TGTGCCAGCAGTTACGACAGGCCATCTGGGGCCAACGTCCTGACTTTC
abundance: .
v_gene: TRBV6-5
d_gene: .
j_gene: TRBJ2-6

CDR3aa: CASRKGPAGNTGELFF
CDR3nt: TGTGCCAGCAGAAAAGGGCCCGCGGGGAACACCGGGGAGCTGTTTTTT
abundance: few
v_gene: TRBV21-1
d_gene: .
j_gene: TRBJ2-2

CDR3aa: CASLGGETQYF
CDR3nt: TGTGCCAGCTTGGGCGGAGAGACCCAGTACTTC
abundance: many
v_gene: TRBV7-9
d_gene: .
j_gene: TRBJ2-5

CDR3aa: CASSPPSGLSTDTQYF
CDR3nt: TGCGCCAGCAGCCCACCTAGCGGGCTGAGCACAGATACGCAGTATTTT
abundance: .
v_gene: TRBV5-1
d_gene: TRBD2
j_gene: TRBJ2-3